Listed below are T cell receptor beta chains from one sample, sequenced in a study of Tregs in tolerant kidney transplant recipients. Generated by immunoSEQ multiplex PCR, the TCRdb table keeps only in-frame clones and is missing some. The table records over 70,000 clones, 91% of them present only once. This specimen was CD4+ T cells from blood (PBMCs), taken 24 months after the transplant. These receptors were obtained from a human patient who received a combined kidney and bone marrow transplant. The T cells may come from the graft donor. The CDR3 runs from the conserved cysteine through the conserved F or W. The D gene is left open where the match is weak. Not all rows give a size; the values are once, few, many and, for expanded clones, a class.

TRBJ1-2	-	-	TRBV18	TGTGCCAGCTCACCCACCGGTCGGGAACCCACCGCGGGCTACACCTTC	CASSPTGREPTAGYTF
TRBJ2-7	TRBD1	-	TRBV30	TGTGCCTGGAGTAAGGGGGCCCCCTCCTACGAGCAGTACTTC	CAWSKGAPSYEQYF
TRBJ2-2	-	-	TRBV5-1	TGCGCCAGCAGCTCTTATTACGAAGTAGGGGGCGGGGAGCTGTTTTTT	CASSSYYEVGGGELFF
TRBJ2-3	-	-	TRBV5-1	TGCGCCAGCAGCTTGGCCAGGGGGGTTGCAGATACGCAGTATTTT	CASSLARGVADTQYF
TRBJ2-2	TRBD2	-	TRBV7-9	TGTGCCAGCAGCTCCTTCCTAGCGGGAGGGAACACCGGGGAGCTGTTTTTT	CASSSFLAGGNTGELFF
TRBJ2-3	TRBD2	-	TRBV5-4	TGTGCCAGCAGCTCTAGGACTAGCGGGAACTCAGATACGCAGTATTTT	CASSSRTSGNSDTQYF
TRBJ2-3	TRBD2	-	TRBV5-6	TGTGCCAGCAGCTTGGCCACTAGCGCAGCCTTATTT	CASSLATSAALF
TRBJ1-2	TRBD1	once	TRBV4-2	TGTGCCAGCAGCCAAGACCGCAGGGGGCAGCAAGTCTATGGCTACACCTTC	CASSQDRRGQQVYGYTF
TRBJ2-4	TRBD2	-	TRBV18	TGTGCCAGCTCATTAAGCGGGGGACTAGCCAAAAACATTCAGTACTTC	CASSLSGGLAKNIQYF
TRBJ2-5	-	-	TRBV25-1	TGTGCCAGCAGTGTCTCAGGGGCCGAGGAGACCCAGTACTTC	CASSVSGAEETQYF
TRBJ2-3	-	-	TRBV14	TGTGCCAGCAGCCATCTAGCGACCACAGATACGCAGTATTTT	CASSHLATTDTQYF
TRBJ1-1	-	-	TRBV5-6	TGTGCCAGCAGCTTGGTGACAGCACTGCTACCCGAATCAGCGCGGGCTTTCTTT	CASSLVTALLPESARAFF
TRBJ2-3	TRBD2	-	TRBV9	TGTGCCAGCAGCTTGATAGCGGGGGGGGATACGCAGTATTTT	CASSLIAGGDTQYF
TRBJ2-1	TRBD2	-	TRBV27	TGTGCCAGCAGTTCCGGGACTATCTTGGGCAATGAGCAGTTCTTC	CASSSGTILGNEQFF
TRBJ2-2	-	once	TRBV7-3	TGTGCCAGCAAGGTAGCGACGAACACCGGGGAGCTGTTTTTT	CASKVATNTGELFF
TRBJ1-5	TRBD1	-	TRBV5-1	TGCGCCAGCAGCTGGGGGACAGGGGTTAATCAGCCCCAGCATTTT	CASSWGTGVNQPQHF
TRBJ2-1	-	-	TRBV18	TGTGCCAGCTCACCACAGCGGGGACACACATACAATGAGCAGTTCTTC	CASSPQRGHTYNEQFF
TRBJ2-4	TRBD2	few	TRBV10-3	TGTGCCATCAGCGCGGGAGGTTACATTCAGTACTTC	CAISAGGYIQYF
TRBJ1-5	TRBD1	-	TRBV30	TGTGCCTGGGGGACAGATCCCAGCAATCAGCCCCAGCATTTT	CAWGTDPSNQPQHF
TRBJ1-1	TRBD1	-	TRBV19	TGTGCCAGTAGTAAACAGGGGGACACTGAAGCTTTCTTT	CASSKQGDTEAFF
TRBJ1-1	-	-	TRBV6-5	TGTGCCAGCAGTCAGGGGTCGGTCACTGAAGCTTTCTTT	CASSQGSVTEAFF
TRBJ2-3	-	-	TRBV14	TGTGCCAGCAGCACGCGACTCACAGATACGCAGTATTTT	CASSTRLTDTQYF
TRBJ1-6	TRBD1	-	TRBV27	TGTGCCAGCAGCCGAGTCGGACAGGGGGCAAGATCACCCCTCCACTTT	CASSRVGQGARSPLHF
TRBJ1-2	TRBD1	once	TRBV9	TGTGCCAGCAGCGTAACGCGACAGGGCCATGGCTACACCTTC	CASSVTRQGHGYTF
TRBJ1-2	TRBD1	-	TRBV28	TGTGCCAGCAACCCGGGACAGGGTCGCTACACCTTC	CASNPGQGRYTF
TRBJ2-5	TRBD2	-	TRBV9	TGTGCCAGCAGCACGCGGGGGGGCCAAGAGACCCAGTACTTC	CASSTRGGQETQYF
TRBJ1-2	-	-	TRBV7-6	TGTGCCAGCAGCGGCGGTAACCACTATGGCTACACCTTC	CASSGGNHYGYTF
TRBJ2-5	-	-	TRBV6-1	TGTGCCAGCAGTGAACATAGACGCAGGGTAGGGGAGACCCAGTACTTC	CASSEHRRRVGETQYF
TRBJ2-1	TRBD2	-	TRBV7-8	TGTGCCAGCAGCCCAAGGGCTAGCGGGGCCCCCCTCTACAATGAGCAGTTCTTC	CASSPRASGAPLYNEQFF
TRBJ2-5	TRBD2	-	TRBV28	TGTGCCAGCGGTCCAGGGACTAGCGGGAGGGAGACCCAGTACTTC	CASGPGTSGRETQYF
TRBJ2-1	TRBD2	-	TRBV30	TGTGCCCGGAAAGGTGGGCGGGGGGCCAACTACAATGAGCAGTTCTTC	CARKGGRGANYNEQFF
TRBJ2-1	TRBD2	once	TRBV10-2	TGCGCCAGCAACATGCTAGCGGGGTTGAATGAGCAGTTCTTC	CASNMLAGLNEQFF
TRBJ2-7	-	-	TRBV5-1	TGCGCCAGCAGCTTGACAGGCTCCTACGAGCAGTACTTC	CASSLTGSYEQYF
TRBJ1-2	-	-	TRBV7-3	TGTGCCAGCAGCTTAATGTCAGGGCATGGCTACACCTTC	CASSLMSGHGYTF
TRBJ2-3	-	-	TRBV5-4	TGTGCCAGCAGCCGAAACAGGTTGGGATCAGATACGCAGTATTTT	CASSRNRLGSDTQYF
TRBJ2-3	-	-	TRBV5-1	TGCGCCAGCAGCTTGTCAGTCACAGATACGCAGTATTTT	CASSLSVTDTQYF
TRBJ1-2	-	-	TRBV6-6	TGTGCCAGCAGTTCGGGACACCAAACTAACTATGGCTACACCTTC	CASSSGHQTNYGYTF
TRBJ2-7	TRBD1	-	TRBV11-2	TGTGCCAGCAGCGGAAAATGGACAGGGGCGAACGAGCAGTACTTC	CASSGKWTGANEQYF
TRBJ1-1	TRBD1	-	TRBV12-5	TGTGCTAGTGGTTTGGGATGGGACAGGAACACTGAAGCTTTCTTT	CASGLGWDRNTEAFF
TRBJ2-2	TRBD1	-	TRBV30	TGTGCCTGGGGGACAGCCAACACCGGGGAGCTGTTTTTT	CAWGTANTGELFF